This record concerns one TCR beta chain sequence. Its antigen is undetermined. This CDR3 is 16 amino acids long. V was cut by 2 bases and J by 1 base, with 9 bases left in between. Germline assignment: CDR1 MGHRA and CDR2 YSYEKL. Sequencing relied on a cDNA template that was reverse transcribed from extracted RNA. Generated by immunoSEQ multiplex PCR, the TCRdb table keeps only in-frame clones and is missing some. In the table there are fewer than 200,000 clones, around 50% of which are singletons. Samples from alopecia areata patients were lesional scalp punch biopsies and peripheral blood. The data are from a study of CD8+ T cells in alopecia areata. The study, taken as a whole, reports: Patients showed less clear TCR sequence sharing than mice, possibly partly because of HLA diversity. Alphabeta T cells residing in normal skin are also sequenced in scalp samples. The study found higher clonality in lesional than normal scalp, especially in alopecia totalis/universalis.

Material: CD4+ T cells sorted from blood, obtained at week 0. This sequence was found in a human donor with alopecia areata. This rearrangement joins TRBV4-1 to TRBJ2-6; D ambiguous. The CDR3 nucleotides read TGCGCCAGCAGCCAACCGGGTCGATCTGGGGCCAACGTCCTGACTTTC. This codes for CASSQPGRSGANVLTF.